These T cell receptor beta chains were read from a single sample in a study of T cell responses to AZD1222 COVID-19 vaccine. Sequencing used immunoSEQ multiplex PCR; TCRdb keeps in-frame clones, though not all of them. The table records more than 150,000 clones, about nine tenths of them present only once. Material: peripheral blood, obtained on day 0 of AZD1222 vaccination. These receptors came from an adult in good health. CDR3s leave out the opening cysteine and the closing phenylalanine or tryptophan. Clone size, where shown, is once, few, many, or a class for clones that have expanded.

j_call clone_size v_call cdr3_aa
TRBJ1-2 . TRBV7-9 ASSLASRTNYGYT
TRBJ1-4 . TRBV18 ASSRGPRRATNEKLF
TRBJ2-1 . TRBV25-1 ASSVLGTYNEQF
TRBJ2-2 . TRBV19 ASSSIPNTGELF
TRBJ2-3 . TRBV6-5 ASSYYGLSGDTQY
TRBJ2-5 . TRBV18 ASSPTGQKYQETQY
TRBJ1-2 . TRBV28 ASSSRASRGYT
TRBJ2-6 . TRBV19 ASSIDFYRVAGANVLT
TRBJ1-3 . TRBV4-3 ASSQEAGVSGNTIY
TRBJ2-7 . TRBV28 ASSSPGTSGSTQY
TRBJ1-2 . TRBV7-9 ASSLRQGDYGYT
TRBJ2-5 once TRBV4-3 ASSQGQGRELQETQY
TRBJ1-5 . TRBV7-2 ASSPPGGSNQPQH
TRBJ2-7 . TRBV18 ASSPPGASEQY
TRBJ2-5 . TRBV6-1 ASSYGVKETQY
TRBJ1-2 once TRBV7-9 ASSPPSIHNYGYT
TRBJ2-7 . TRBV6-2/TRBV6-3 ASSYSRRLLAYEQY
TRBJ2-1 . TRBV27 ASSLRQTLSYNEQF
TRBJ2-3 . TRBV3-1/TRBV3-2 ASSYNLIPPQY
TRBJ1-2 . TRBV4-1 ASSPHTGGGNYGYT
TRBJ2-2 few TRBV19 ASSIPGHTNTGELF
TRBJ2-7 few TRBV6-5 AVRRGQGARYEQY
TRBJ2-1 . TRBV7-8 ASSSYRVGSYNEQF
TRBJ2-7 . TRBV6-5 ASSRTDRSYEQY
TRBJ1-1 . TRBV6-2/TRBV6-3 ASSYPVYSGNLNTEAF
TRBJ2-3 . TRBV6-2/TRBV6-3 ASSYGGSVVDTQY
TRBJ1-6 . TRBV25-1 ASSENRDRH
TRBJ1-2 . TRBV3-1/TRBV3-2 ASSHNTNYGYT
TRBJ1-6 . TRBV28 ASNPRRRYNSPLH
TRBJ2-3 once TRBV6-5 ASSYSSLGTDTQY
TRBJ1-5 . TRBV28 ASSSGDQGSNQPQH
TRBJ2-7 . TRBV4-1 ASSQHISPGTLYYEQY
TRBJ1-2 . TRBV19 ASSTLGGENYGYT
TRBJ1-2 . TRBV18 ASSLEEMRVRGYT
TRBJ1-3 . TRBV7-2 ASSHRQLSGNTIY
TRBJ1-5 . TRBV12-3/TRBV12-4 ASSFSGEKPQH
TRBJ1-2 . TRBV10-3 AISELTPKVTRGYT
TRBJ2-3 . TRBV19 ASSIRGQGKDTQY
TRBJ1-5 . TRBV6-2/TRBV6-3 ASSRTGGPYQPQH
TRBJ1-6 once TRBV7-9 ASSREDPGISPLH